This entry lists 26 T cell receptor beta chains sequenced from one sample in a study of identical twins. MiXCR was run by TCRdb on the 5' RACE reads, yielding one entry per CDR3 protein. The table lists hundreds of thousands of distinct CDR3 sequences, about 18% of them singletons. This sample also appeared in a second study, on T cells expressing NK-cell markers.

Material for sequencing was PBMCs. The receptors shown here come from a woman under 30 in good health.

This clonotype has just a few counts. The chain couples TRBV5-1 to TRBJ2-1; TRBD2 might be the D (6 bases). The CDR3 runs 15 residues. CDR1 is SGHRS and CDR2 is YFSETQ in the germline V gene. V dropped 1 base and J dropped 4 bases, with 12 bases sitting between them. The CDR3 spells CASSLPSVAYNEQFF. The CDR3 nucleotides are TGCGCCAGCAGCTTGCCTAGCGTGGCTTACAATGAGCAGTTCTTC.

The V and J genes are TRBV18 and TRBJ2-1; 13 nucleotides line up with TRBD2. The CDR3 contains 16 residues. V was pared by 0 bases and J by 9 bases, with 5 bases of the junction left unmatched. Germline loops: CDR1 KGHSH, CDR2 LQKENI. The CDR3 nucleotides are TGTGCCAGCTCACCACCCGGACTAGCGGGAGCTGTTGAGCAGTTCTTC. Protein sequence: CASSPPGLAGAVEQFF.

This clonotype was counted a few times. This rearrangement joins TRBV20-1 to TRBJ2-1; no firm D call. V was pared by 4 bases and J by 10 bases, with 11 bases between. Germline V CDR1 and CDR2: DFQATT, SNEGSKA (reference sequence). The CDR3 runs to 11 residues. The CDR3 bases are TGCAGTGCTACCCTACCTGAGGAGCAGTTCTTC. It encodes CSATLPEEQFF.

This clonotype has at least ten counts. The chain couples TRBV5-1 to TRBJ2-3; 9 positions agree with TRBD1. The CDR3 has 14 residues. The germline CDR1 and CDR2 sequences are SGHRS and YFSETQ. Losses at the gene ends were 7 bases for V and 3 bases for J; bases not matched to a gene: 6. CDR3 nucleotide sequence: TGCGCCAGCGAGGGGGGACAGGGAACAGATACGCAGTATTTT. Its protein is CASEGGQGTDTQYF. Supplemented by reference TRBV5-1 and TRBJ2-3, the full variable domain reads KAGVTQTPRYLIKTRGQQVTLSCSPISGHRSVSWYQQTPGQGLQFLFEYFSETQRNKGNFPGRFSGRQFSNSRSEMNVSTLELGDSALYLCASEGGQGTDTQYFGPGTRLTVL.

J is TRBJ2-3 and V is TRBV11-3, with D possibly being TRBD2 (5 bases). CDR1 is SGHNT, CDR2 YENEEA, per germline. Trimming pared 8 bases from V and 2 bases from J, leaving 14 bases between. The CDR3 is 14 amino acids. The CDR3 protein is CASEYSGLTDTQYF. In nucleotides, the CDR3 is TGTGCCAGCGAGTACAGCGGACTCACAGATACGCAGTATTTT.

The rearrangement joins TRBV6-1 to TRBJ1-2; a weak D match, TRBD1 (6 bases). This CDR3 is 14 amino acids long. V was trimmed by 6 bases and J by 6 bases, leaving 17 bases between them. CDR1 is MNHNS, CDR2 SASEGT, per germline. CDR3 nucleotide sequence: TGTGCCAGCAGGAACGAGTACAGGGTAAATGGCTACACCTTC. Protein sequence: CASRNEYRVNGYTF.

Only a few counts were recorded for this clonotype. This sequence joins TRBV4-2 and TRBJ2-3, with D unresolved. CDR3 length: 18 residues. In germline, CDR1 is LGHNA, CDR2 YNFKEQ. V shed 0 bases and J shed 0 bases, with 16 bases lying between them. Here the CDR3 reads CASSQDPLIVTSTDTQYF. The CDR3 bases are TGTGCCAGCAGCCAAGATCCGCTGATCGTGACTAGCACAGATACGCAGTATTTT.

CDR3 sequence reads: CASSSQAGVSYNEQFF. In DNA, the CDR3 is TGTGCCAGCAGCTCCCAAGCGGGAGTTTCCTACAATGAGCAGTTCTTC. The chain links TRBV11-2 to TRBJ2-1; 8 bases agree with TRBD2. Germline V CDR1 and CDR2: SGHAT, FQNNGV. This CDR3 region has 16 residues. V trimming: 4 bases; J trimming: 1 base; junction bases outside the gene matches: 6.

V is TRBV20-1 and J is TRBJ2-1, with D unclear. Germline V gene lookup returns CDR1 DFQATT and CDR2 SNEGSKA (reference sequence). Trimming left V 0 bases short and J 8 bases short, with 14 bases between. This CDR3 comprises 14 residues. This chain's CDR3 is CSARDLSADHEQFF. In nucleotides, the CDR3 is TGCAGTGCTAGAGATCTATCAGCAGACCATGAGCAGTTCTTC.

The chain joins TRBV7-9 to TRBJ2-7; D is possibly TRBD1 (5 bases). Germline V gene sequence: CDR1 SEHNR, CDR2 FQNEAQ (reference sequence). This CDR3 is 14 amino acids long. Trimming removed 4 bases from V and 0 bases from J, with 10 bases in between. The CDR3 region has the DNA TGTGCCAGCAGCTCGGACACCCTCTCCTACGAGCAGTACTTC. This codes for CASSSDTLSYEQYF. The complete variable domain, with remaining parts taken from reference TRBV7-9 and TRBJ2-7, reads DTGVSQNPRHKITKRGQNVTFRCDPISEHNRLYWYRQTLGQGPEFLTYFQNEAQLEKSRLLSDRFSAERPKGSFSTLEIQRTEQGDSAMYLCASSSDTLSYEQYFGPGTRLTVT.

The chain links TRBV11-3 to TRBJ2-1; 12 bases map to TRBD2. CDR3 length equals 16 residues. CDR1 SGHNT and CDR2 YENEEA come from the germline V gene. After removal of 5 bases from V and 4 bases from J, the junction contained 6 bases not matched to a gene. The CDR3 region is CASSPLAGGIYNEQFF. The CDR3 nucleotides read TGTGCCAGCAGCCCACTAGCGGGGGGCATTTACAATGAGCAGTTCTTC.

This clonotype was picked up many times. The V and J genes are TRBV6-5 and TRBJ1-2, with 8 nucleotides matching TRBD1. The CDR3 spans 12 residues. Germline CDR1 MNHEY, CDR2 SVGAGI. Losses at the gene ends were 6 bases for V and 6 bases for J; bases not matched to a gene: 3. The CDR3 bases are TGTGCCAGCAGCCGGACAGGGAATGGCTACACCTTC. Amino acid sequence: CASSRTGNGYTF.

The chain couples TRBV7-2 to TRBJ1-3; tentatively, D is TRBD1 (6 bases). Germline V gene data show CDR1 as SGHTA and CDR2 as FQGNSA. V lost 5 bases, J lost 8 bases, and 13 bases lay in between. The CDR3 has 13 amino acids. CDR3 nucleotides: TGTGCCAGCAGCATTACAGGGAGGGACACCATATATTTT. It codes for CASSITGRDTIYF.

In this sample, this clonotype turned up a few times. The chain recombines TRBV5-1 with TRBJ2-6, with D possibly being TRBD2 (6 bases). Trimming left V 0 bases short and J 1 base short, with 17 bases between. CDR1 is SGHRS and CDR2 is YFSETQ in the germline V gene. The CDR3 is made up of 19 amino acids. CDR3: CASSLATGRGRSGANVLTF. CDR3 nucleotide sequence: TGCGCCAGCAGCTTGGCGACTGGACGGGGGAGGTCTGGGGCCAACGTCCTGACTTTC.

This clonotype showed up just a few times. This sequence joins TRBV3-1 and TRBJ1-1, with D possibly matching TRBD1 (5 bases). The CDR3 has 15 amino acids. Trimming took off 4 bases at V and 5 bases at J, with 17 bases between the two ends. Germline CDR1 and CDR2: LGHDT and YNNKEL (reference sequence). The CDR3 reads CASSPPVPGRTEAFF. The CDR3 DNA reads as TGTGCCAGCAGCCCCCCGGTACCGGGGCGAACTGAAGCTTTCTTT.

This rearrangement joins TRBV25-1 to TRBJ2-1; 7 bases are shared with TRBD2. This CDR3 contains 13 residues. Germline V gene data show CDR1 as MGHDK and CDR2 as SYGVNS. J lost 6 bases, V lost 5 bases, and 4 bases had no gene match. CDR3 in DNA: TGTGCCAGCAGTTGGCGGGAGCCCAATGAGCAGTTCTTC. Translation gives CASSWREPNEQFF.

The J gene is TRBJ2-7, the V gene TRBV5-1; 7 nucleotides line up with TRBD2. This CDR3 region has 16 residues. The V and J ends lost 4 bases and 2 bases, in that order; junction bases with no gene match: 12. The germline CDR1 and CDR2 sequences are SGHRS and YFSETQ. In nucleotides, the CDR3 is TGCGCCAGCAGCCCAACCCGCGGGGGAGGAACCTACGAGCAGTACTTC. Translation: CASSPTRGGGTYEQYF.

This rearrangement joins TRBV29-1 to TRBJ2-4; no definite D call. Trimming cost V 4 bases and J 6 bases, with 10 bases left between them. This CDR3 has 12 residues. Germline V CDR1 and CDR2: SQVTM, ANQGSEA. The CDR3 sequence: CSVGTRVNIQYF. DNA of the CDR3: TGCAGCGTTGGAACAAGGGTAAACATTCAGTACTTC.

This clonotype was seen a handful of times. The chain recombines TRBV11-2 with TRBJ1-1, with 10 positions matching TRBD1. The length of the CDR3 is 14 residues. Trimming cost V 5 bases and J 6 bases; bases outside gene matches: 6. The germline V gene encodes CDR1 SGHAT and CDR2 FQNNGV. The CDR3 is CASSTRDRGAEAFF. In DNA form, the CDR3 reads TGTGCCAGCAGCACCCGGGACAGGGGCGCTGAAGCTTTCTTT.

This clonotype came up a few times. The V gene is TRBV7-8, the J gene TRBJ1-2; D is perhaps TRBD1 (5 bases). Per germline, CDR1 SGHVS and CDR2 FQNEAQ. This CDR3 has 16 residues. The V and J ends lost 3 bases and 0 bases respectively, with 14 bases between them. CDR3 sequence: CASSFYTGEANYGYTF. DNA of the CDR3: TGTGCCAGCAGCTTTTACACAGGAGAAGCTAACTATGGCTACACCTTC.

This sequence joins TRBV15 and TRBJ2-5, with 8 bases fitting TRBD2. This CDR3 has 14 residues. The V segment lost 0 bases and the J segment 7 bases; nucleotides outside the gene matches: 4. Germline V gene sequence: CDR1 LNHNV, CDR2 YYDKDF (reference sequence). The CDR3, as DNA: TGTGCCACCAGCAGAGAACTAGCGGCGGGGACCCAGTACTTC. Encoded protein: CATSRELAAGTQYF.

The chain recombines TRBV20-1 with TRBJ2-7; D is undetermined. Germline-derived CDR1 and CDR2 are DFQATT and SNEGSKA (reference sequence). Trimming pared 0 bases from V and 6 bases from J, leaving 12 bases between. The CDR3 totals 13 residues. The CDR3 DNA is TGCAGTGCTAGAGAAAGGCACTGGAGCGAGCAGTACTTC. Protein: CSARERHWSEQYF.

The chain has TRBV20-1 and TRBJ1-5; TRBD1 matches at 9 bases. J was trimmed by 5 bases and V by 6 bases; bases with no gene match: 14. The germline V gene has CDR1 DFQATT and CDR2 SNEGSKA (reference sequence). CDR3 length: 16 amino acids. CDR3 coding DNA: TGCAGTGCAGCTGGGCCGGGACAGGGTGTCGATCAGCCCCAGCATTTT. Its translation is CSAAGPGQGVDQPQHF.

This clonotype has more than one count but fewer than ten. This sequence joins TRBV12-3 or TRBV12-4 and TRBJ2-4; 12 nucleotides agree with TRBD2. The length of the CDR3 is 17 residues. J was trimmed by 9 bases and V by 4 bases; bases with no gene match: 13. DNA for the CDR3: TGTGCCAGCAGTTCACCCCCTAGCGGGGGGGCCCAGATCATTCAGTACTTC. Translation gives CASSSPPSGGAQIIQYF.

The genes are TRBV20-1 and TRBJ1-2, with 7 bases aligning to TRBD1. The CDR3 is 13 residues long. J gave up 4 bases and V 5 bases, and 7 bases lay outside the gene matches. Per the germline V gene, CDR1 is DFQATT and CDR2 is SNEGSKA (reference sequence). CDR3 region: CSAPWTGGYGYTF. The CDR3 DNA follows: TGCAGTGCTCCCTGGACAGGCGGCTATGGCTACACCTTC.

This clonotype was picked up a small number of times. The CDR3 coding sequence is TGTGCCAGCAGCCCATCCGGGACACTCCAAGAGACCCAGTACTTC. Protein product: CASSPSGTLQETQYF. The J gene is TRBJ2-5, the V gene TRBV14; a possible D gene is TRBD1 (6 bases). The CDR3 loop spans 15 amino acids. The germline V gene encodes CDR1 SGHDN and CDR2 FVKESK. The V end was cut by 4 bases, the J end by 1 base, with 13 bases between.